A single sample is the source of the 7 T cell receptor beta chains below, sequenced in a study of radiotherapy plus CTLA-4 blockade in lung cancer. The protocol was immunoSEQ multiplex PCR, while the TCRdb copy is restricted to in-frame clones and leaves out a portion. The sample records about 93,000 clones, 88% being singletons. This sample comprised peripheral blood, obtained from a patient treated with radiotherapy plus ipilimumab. These receptors were collected from a human donor with non-small cell lung cancer that progressed on radiotherapy plus ipilimumab.

This clone was detected only a few times. CDR3 sequence: CASSVAVGGSGRAEAFF. The CDR3 DNA reads TGTGCCAGCAGCGTAGCGGTTGGAGGTTCGGGTAGAGCTGAAGCTTTCTTT. The chain employs TRBV9 and TRBJ1-1; the D is unclear. The CDR3 is 17 amino acids. Deletions cut 0 bases from V and 6 bases from J, with 21 bases between. Germline V gives CDR1 SGDLS, CDR2 YYNGEE.

This chain connects TRBV18 to TRBJ1-2; D is uncertain. CDR1 is KGHSH and CDR2 is LQKENI in the germline V gene. V lost 4 bases and J lost 1, with 13 bases in between. The CDR3 totals 15 residues. The DNA of the CDR3 is TGTGCCAGCTCACAAGGACGGGAAATTAACTATGGCTACACCTTC. Translation: CASSQGREINYGYTF.

This clone was seen a single time. V and J are TRBV5-1 and TRBJ2-2; tentative D call: TRBD2 (5 bases). The CDR3 spans 13 residues. CDR1 and CDR2 (germline): SGHRS, YFSETQ. Trimming shortened V by 0 bases and J by 6 bases, and 6 bases separated the two germline ends. CDR3 DNA sequence: TGCGCCAGCAGCTTGGGAGGGCCCGGGGAGCTGTTTTTT. It specifies CASSLGGPGELFF.

The CDR3 DNA reads as TGTGCCAGCAGCTCCCTCCGTTCGACCCAGTACTTC. Its translation is CASSSLRSTQYF. The chain combines TRBV7-8 with TRBJ2-5; D unresolved. Germline CDR1 SGHVS, CDR2 FQNEAQ. Trimming stripped 4 bases from V and 7 bases from J, with 10 bases between. The CDR3 contains 12 residues.

This sequence joins TRBV5-1 and TRBJ2-2, with 7 bases lining up with TRBD1. This CDR3 is built from 15 residues. The J segment lost 5 bases and the V segment lost 0 bases, leaving 4 bases of the junction unmatched. Germline V gene sequence: CDR1 SGHRS, CDR2 YFSETQ. The CDR3 DNA sequence: TGCGCCAGCAGCTTGGGGACAGGCCGGACCGGGGAGCTGTTTTTT. This gives the protein CASSLGTGRTGELFF.

The chain is built from TRBV6-5 and TRBJ2-7, with D tentatively TRBD1 (5 bases). Germline CDR1 MNHEY, CDR2 SVGAGI. The CDR3 totals 14 residues. Trimming shortened V by 4 bases and J by 4 bases, and 14 bases separated the two germline ends. CDR3 sequence reads: CASSSNRLSYEQYF. In DNA, the CDR3 is TGTGCCAGCAGTTCGAACAGGCTCTCGTACGAGCAGTACTTC.

The chain couples TRBV7-9 to TRBJ2-7; the D gene is possibly TRBD2 (5 bases). The V end was cut by 5 bases, the J end by 4 bases, with 15 bases between. The CDR3 is 14 residues long. Germline V gives CDR1 SEHNR, CDR2 FQNEAQ (reference sequence). The CDR3 DNA is TGTGCCAGCAGCCCCGGAGGATTTGGGTACGAGCAGTACTTC. Its protein is CASSPGGFGYEQYF. The full variable domain, rest sourced from reference TRBV7-9 and TRBJ2-7, is DTGVSQNPRHKITKRGQNVTFRCDPISEHNRLYWYRQTLGQGPEFLTYFQNEAQLEKSRLLSDRFSAERPKGSFSTLEIQRTEQGDSAMYLCASSPGGFGYEQYFGPGTRLTVT.